In its sample, the clone carrying this T cell receptor beta chain was seen many times. The data are from a study of T cells in Graves' hyperthyroidism and ophthalmopathy. The CDR3 consists of 13 residues. Germline CDR1 LNHNV, CDR2 YYDKDF (reference sequence). The J segment lost 4 bases and the V segment lost 3 bases, leaving 0 bases of the junction unmatched. Amplified regions were TCR beta CDR3 sequences from RNA transcripts. TCR CDR3 regions were first amplified by RT-PCR with HTBI primers. TCRdb used MiXCR to reprocess the multiplex PCR reads, holding one entry per CDR3 protein. The data contain more than 500,000 distinct CDR3 sequences, 14% to 15% of them singletons.

The sample consisted of blood. The V call is TRBV15, the J call TRBJ1-2, with 9 bases identical to TRBD1. This TCR was sampled from a woman aged 35 to 49 with Graves' ophthalmopathy. This CDR3 is CATSRGQGYGYTF. The DNA of the CDR3 is TGTGCCACCAGCAGGGGACAGGGCTATGGCTACACCTTC.